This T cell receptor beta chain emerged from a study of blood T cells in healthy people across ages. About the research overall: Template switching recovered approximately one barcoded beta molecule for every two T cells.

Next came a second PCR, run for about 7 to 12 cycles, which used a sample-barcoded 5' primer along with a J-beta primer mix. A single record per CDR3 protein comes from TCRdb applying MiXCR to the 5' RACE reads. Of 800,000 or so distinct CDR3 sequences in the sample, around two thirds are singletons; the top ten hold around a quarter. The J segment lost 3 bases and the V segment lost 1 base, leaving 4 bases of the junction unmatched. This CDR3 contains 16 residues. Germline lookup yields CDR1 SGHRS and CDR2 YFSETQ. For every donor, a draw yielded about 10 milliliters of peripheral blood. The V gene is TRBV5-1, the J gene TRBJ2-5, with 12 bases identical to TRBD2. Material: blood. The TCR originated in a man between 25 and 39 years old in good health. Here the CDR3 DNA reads TGCGCCAGCAGCTTGCAGGCTAGCGGGGGGGAAGAGACCCAGTACTTC. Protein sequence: CASSLQASGGEETQYF.